This T cell receptor beta chain derives from a study of vaccination effects on CD4 cells after COVID-19. In germline, CDR1 is SNHLY, CDR2 FYNNEI. The CDR3 totals 13 residues. V was clipped by 6 bases and J by 4 bases, with 12 bases between them. Expansion of antigen-specific CD4+ T cells with viral peptide pools was carried out by the ViraFEST assay before sequencing. Having been cultured for approximately ten days, the cells underwent CD4+ T cell isolation. Participants were given two doses of BNT162b2 or mRNA-1273 vaccine. Half-medium changes using IL-2 medium occurred on days 3 and 7. Assay used: immunoSEQ multiplex PCR; TCRdb lists only in-frame clones, some missing. The table records 75,000 to 100,000 clones, more than 60% of them present only once. Turning to this clone: As yet, its antigen is unknown.

This material consisted of CD4+ T cells from PBMCs cultured with HCoV-OC43 spike peptides, taken after COVID-19 vaccination. Subset indicated: HCoV-OC43 spike overlapping peptide pool stimulation. The TCR sequence derives from a human donor who received a COVID-19 vaccine. J is TRBJ1-1 and V is TRBV2; a weak D match, TRBD1 (6 bases). In DNA, the CDR3 is TGTGCCAGCAGCCTCAGGGGCCTCACTGAAGCTTTCTTT. This gives the protein CASSLRGLTEAFF.